A selection of T cell receptor beta chains follows, all from one sample in a study of cytotoxic CD8 clonotypes in ibrutinib-treated CLL. Clones were read by immunoSEQ multiplex PCR, and TCRdb kept only the in-frame ones, dropping some. The repertoire includes 85,000 or so clones, around 79% of them detected once, and around 5% sits in the top ten. Material: PBMCs, obtained after 12 months of ibrutinib treatment. All receptors come from a human donor with chronic lymphocytic leukemia. Both conserved end residues are part of each CDR3. The order of the fields is D gene, J gene, clone size, V gene, CDR3 protein, CDR3 DNA. The D gene is left open where the match is weak. Size tells how often a clone was seen (once, few, many) or the class of an expanded clone, and some rows leave it out.

.,TRBJ1-2,many,TRBV6-5,CASRPAPAGGYTF,TGTGCCAGCAGACCCGCCCCGGCGGGGGGCTACACCTTC
.,TRBJ2-5,.,TRBV21-1,CATGETQYF,TGTGCCACAGGGGAGACCCAGTACTTC
TRBD1,TRBJ2-7,.,TRBV7-9,CASSPPGGTGAQEQYF,TGTGCCAGCAGCCCCCCAGGGGGGACAGGGGCTCAGGAGCAGTACTTC
TRBD1,TRBJ2-2,.,TRBV6-1,CASRANRGDTGELFF,TGTGCCAGCAGGGCGAACAGGGGTGACACCGGGGAGCTGTTTTTT
.,TRBJ2-1,.,TRBV5-8,CASSLKRYEQFF,TGTGCCAGCAGCTTAAAACGATATGAGCAGTTCTTC
.,TRBJ2-1,.,TRBV4-3,CASSQVNSYNEQFF,TGCGCCAGCAGCCAAGTCAACTCCTACAATGAGCAGTTCTTC
.,TRBJ2-7,.,TRBV10-3,CAISDATPYEQYF,TGTGCCATCAGTGATGCTACCCCCTACGAGCAGTACTTC
TRBD1,TRBJ1-6,once,TRBV7-6,CASSLALQGGDSPLHF,TGTGCCAGCAGCTTAGCGCTACAGGGGGGGGATTCACCCCTCCACTTT
TRBD1,TRBJ1-3,.,TRBV5-1,CASSSGTGGSGNTIYF,TGCGCCAGCAGCTCCGGGACAGGGGGCTCTGGAAACACCATATATTTT
TRBD1,TRBJ1-6,.,TRBV5-6,CASSLGDSDNSPLHF,TGTGCCAGCAGCTTGGGGGACAGTGATAATTCACCCCTCCACTTT
.,TRBJ2-3,.,TRBV7-2,CASSLAGGQGDTQYF,TGTGCCAGCAGCTTAGCGGGGGGGCAGGGGGATACGCAGTATTTT
TRBD2,TRBJ2-7,.,TRBV28,CASIPGGTTTYEQYF,TGTGCCAGCATCCCCGGCGGGACTACCACCTACGAGCAGTACTTC
.,TRBJ2-3,.,TRBV10-3,CAISELGATDTQYF,TGTGCCATCAGTGAGCTGGGGGCGACAGATACGCAGTATTTT
.,TRBJ1-1,.,TRBV30,CAWSPGQSEAFF,TGTGCCTGGAGTCCCGGACAGAGTGAAGCTTTCTTT
TRBD2,TRBJ2-7,.,TRBV28,CASRVGRSYEQYF,TGTGCCAGCAGGGTCGGGAGGTCCTACGAGCAGTACTTC
.,TRBJ2-3,.,TRBV10-3,CAIRESLLDTQYF,TGTGCCATCCGGGAGTCCCTGTTGGATACGCAGTATTTT
TRBD1,TRBJ1-2,once,TRBV5-1,CASSSTGTGYGYTF,TGCGCCAGCAGCTCGACAGGGACAGGGTATGGCTACACCTTC
TRBD2,TRBJ2-1,.,TRBV2,CASGRLAGVNEQFF,TGTGCCAGCGGGCGGCTAGCGGGAGTCAATGAGCAGTTCTTC
TRBD1,TRBJ1-5,few,TRBV30,CAWTRGSGQPQHF,TGTGCCTGGACCAGGGGGTCAGGTCAGCCCCAGCATTTT
TRBD1,TRBJ1-4,.,TRBV5-6,CASSLGRAGGEKLFF,TGTGCCAGCAGCTTGGGTCGGGCAGGGGGTGAAAAACTGTTTTTT
TRBD2,TRBJ2-1,.,TRBV7-3,CASSPRGGQFF,TGTGCCAGCAGCCCCCGGGGGGGGCAGTTCTTC
.,TRBJ1-2,few,TRBV10-3,CAISTGPGGYTF,TGTGCCATCAGTACAGGGCCTGGTGGCTACACCTTC
.,TRBJ2-2,.,TRBV27,CASSPAWDTGELFF,TGTGCCAGCAGCCCGGCCTGGGACACCGGGGAGCTGTTTTTT
.,TRBJ2-1,.,TRBV6-6,CASSYQSPSNNEQFF,TGTGCCAGCAGTTACCAGAGTCCCTCTAACAATGAGCAGTTCTTC
TRBD1,TRBJ1-2,.,TRBV30,CAWSAGGLYGYTF,TGTGCCTGGAGCGCAGGGGGCCTCTATGGCTACACCTTC
.,TRBJ1-4,.,TRBV18,CASSPPDAEKLFF,TGTGCCAGCTCACCACCAGACGCGGAAAAACTGTTTTTT
.,TRBJ1-1,few,TRBV28,CASLSNTEAFF,TGTGCCAGCCTCAGCAACACTGAAGCTTTCTTT
.,TRBJ2-7,once,TRBV13,CASSGSYEQYF,TGTGCCAGCAGCGGGTCCTACGAGCAGTACTTC
.,TRBJ2-7,.,TRBV28,CASSGPSPYEQYF,TGTGCCAGCAGTGGCCCCTCTCCCTACGAGCAGTACTTC
TRBD2,TRBJ2-7,.,TRBV7-8,CASSSLAGGGLYEQYF,TGTGCCAGCAGCTCACTAGCGGGAGGGGGCCTCTACGAGCAGTACTTC
.,TRBJ2-7,many,TRBV19,CASSIGTITSYEQYF,TGTGCCAGTAGTATTGGGACAATTACATCCTACGAGCAGTACTTC
.,TRBJ2-2,.,TRBV30,CAWRLWVSTGELFF,TGTGCCTGGAGGCTATGGGTCAGCACCGGGGAGCTGTTTTTT
TRBD1,TRBJ1-5,.,TRBV18,CASSPDRVGNQPQHF,TGTGCCAGCTCACCGGACAGGGTTGGCAATCAGCCCCAGCATTTT
TRBD1,TRBJ2-7,.,TRBV5-4,CASSSPTGDYEQYF,TGTGCCAGCAGCTCGCCGACAGGGGACTACGAGCAGTACTTC
TRBD2,TRBJ2-5,once,TRBV25-1,CASSGRTSGRRGETQYF,TGTGCCAGCAGTGGCCGGACTAGCGGGAGGAGGGGGGAGACCCAGTACTTC
TRBD1,TRBJ1-2,.,TRBV5-5,CASSADRANYGYTF,TGTGCCAGCAGCGCCGACAGGGCTAACTATGGCTACACCTTC
.,TRBJ2-2,.,TRBV9,CASSEAPGSGELFF,TGTGCCAGCAGCGAGGCACCAGGGTCCGGGGAGCTGTTTTTT
.,TRBJ2-1,.,TRBV28,CASSWSLNSYNEQFF,TGTGCCAGCAGTTGGAGTCTCAATTCCTACAATGAGCAGTTCTTC
TRBD1,TRBJ1-4,.,TRBV15,CATSMGQGSEKLFF,TGTGCCACCAGCATGGGACAGGGGAGTGAAAAACTGTTTTTT
.,TRBJ2-2,.,TRBV7-9,CASSLGWAGELFF,TGTGCCAGCAGCTTAGGGTGGGCCGGGGAGCTGTTTTTT
TRBD1,TRBJ2-7,.,TRBV19,CATSRDRAYEQYF,TGTGCCACCTCCCGGGACAGGGCCTACGAGCAGTACTTC
TRBD1,TRBJ2-5,.,TRBV6-5,CASTGQRETQYF,TGTGCCAGCACGGGACAGAGGGAGACCCAGTACTTC
.,TRBJ1-5,.,TRBV2,CASSDGGLSNQPQHF,TGTGCCAGCAGTGATGGGGGCCTGAGCAATCAGCCCCAGCATTTT
.,TRBJ2-3,.,TRBV2,CASSPDSTDTQYF,TGTGCCAGCAGCCCGGACAGCACAGATACGCAGTATTTT
.,TRBJ2-1,.,TRBV7-9,CASSLGRTEQFF,TGTGCCAGCAGCTTAGGTCGGACTGAGCAGTTCTTC
.,TRBJ1-3,.,TRBV18,CASSPTLYSGNTIYF,TGTGCCAGCTCGCCGACCCTTTACTCTGGAAACACCATATATTTT
.,TRBJ2-6,few,TRBV7-2,CASSLGGANVLTF,TGTGCCAGCAGCTTAGGGGGGGCCAACGTCCTGACTTTC
TRBD1,TRBJ1-4,.,TRBV9,CASSPTGEGEKLFF,TGTGCCAGCAGCCCTACAGGGGAGGGGGAAAAACTGTTTTTT
.,TRBJ2-7,medium-sized,TRBV4-2,CASSRQGYEQYF,TGTGCCAGCAGCCGCCAGGGCTACGAGCAGTACTTC
.,TRBJ1-3,.,TRBV23-1,CASVRGDAPTGNTIYF,TGCGCCAGCGTCCGAGGGGACGCCCCTACTGGAAACACCATATATTTT
.,TRBJ2-1,.,TRBV11-2,CASTMRRDPLDNEQFF,TGTGCCAGCACCATGAGGCGGGACCCTCTGGACAATGAGCAGTTCTTC
TRBD1,TRBJ1-1,.,TRBV7-3,CASSLMGSGTGVSEAFF,TGTGCCAGCAGCTTAATGGGCAGCGGGACAGGGGTATCTGAAGCTTTCTTT
TRBD2,TRBJ2-3,once,TRBV7-2,CASSPRVEGGPTDTQYF,TGTGCCAGCAGCCCCCGGGTGGAGGGAGGGCCCACAGATACGCAGTATTTT
.,TRBJ1-6,many,TRBV6-1,CASSEDSLGGVAPLHF,TGTGCCAGCAGTGAAGACTCCCTCGGGGGGGTTGCACCCCTCCACTTT